This TCR beta chain was sequenced during a study of blood T cell repertoires in COVID-19. Study details: The United States, Italy and Spain provided the acute and convalescent COVID-19 samples.

Produced via immunoSEQ multiplex PCR; TCRdb's table is partial and in-frame only. Found here are under 300,000 clones, 82% of them singletons; the top ten hold 4.9%. The TCR sequence derives from a woman of 80 years or more with active or convalescent COVID-19. Sequenced material: peripheral blood.

The CDR3 sequence is CASTDRQGAGELFF. The DNA for the CDR3 is TGTGCCAGCACCGATAGGCAGGGCGCCGGGGAGCTGTTTTTT. This chain joins TRBV28 and TRBJ2-2; the D gene is possibly TRBD1 (5 bases). Trimming took 7 bases from V and 6 from J, leaving 15 bases between them. The V gene's germline CDR1 is MDHEN and CDR2 SYDVKM. The CDR3 consists of 14 residues. Using reference TRBV28 and TRBJ2-2 for the parts outside the CDR3, the full variable domain is DVKVTQSSRYLVKRTGEKVFLECVQDMDHENMFWYRQDPGLGLRLIYFSYDVKMKEKGDIPEGYSVSREKKERFSLILESASTNQTSMYLCASTDRQGAGELFFGEGSRLTVL.